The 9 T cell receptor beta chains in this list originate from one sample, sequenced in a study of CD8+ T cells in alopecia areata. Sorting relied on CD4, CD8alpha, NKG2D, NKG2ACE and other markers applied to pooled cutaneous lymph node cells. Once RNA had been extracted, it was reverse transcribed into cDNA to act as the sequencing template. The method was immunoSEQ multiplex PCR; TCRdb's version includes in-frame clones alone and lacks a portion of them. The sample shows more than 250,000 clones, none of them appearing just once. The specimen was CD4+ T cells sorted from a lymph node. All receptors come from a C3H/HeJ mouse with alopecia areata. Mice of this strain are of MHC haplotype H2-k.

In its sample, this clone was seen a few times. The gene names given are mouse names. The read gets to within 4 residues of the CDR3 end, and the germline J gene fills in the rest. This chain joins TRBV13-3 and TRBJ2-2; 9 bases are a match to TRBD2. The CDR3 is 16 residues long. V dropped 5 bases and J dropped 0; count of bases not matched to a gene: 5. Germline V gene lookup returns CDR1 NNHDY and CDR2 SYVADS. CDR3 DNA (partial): TGTGCCAGCAGACAACTGGGGGGAGCAAACACCGGG. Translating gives CASRQLGGANTG. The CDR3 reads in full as CASRQLGGANTGQLYF.

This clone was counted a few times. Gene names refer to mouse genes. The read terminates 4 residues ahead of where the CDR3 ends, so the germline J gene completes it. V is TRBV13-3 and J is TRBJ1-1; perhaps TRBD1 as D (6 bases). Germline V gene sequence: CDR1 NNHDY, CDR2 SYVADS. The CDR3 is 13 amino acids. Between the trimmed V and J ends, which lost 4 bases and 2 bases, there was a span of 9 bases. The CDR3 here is CASSLGGNTEVFF. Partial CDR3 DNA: TGTGCCAGCAGTTTGGGGGGCAACACA.

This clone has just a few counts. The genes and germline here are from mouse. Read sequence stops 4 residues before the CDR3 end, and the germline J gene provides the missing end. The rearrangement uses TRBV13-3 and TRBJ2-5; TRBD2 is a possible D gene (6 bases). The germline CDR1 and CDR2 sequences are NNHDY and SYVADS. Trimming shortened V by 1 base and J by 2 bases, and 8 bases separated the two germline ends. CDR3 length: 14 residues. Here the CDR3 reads CASSDFGGQDTQYF. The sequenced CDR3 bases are TGTGCCAGCAGTGATTTTGGGGGCCAAGAC.

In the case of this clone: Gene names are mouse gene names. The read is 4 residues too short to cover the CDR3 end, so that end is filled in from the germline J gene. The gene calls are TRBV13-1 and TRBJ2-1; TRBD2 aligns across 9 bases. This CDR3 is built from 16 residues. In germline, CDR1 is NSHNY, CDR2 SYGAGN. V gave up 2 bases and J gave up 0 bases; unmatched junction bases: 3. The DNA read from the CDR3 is TGTGCCAGCAGTGAAGGGACTGGGTTTAACTATGCT. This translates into CASSEGTGFNYA. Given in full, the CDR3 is CASSEGTGFNYAEQFF.

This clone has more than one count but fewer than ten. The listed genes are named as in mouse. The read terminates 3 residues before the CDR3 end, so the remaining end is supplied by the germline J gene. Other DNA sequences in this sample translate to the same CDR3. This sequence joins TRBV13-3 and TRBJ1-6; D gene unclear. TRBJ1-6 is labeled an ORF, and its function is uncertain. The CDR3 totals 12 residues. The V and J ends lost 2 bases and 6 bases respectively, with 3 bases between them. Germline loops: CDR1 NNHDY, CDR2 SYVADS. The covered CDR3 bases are TGTGCCAGCAGTGACCTTAATTCGCCC. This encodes CASSDLNSP. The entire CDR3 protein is CASSDLNSPLYF.

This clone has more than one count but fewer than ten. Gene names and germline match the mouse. Partial CDR3 DNA: TGTGCCTGGAGTCTAGATCTGGTCTAT. Its translation: CAWSLDLVY. The whole CDR3 sequence reads CAWSLDLVYEQYF. This chain joins TRBV31 and TRBJ2-7; D gene unclear. The CDR3 end lies 4 residues beyond the end of the read and is filled in from the germline J gene. V lost 0 bases and J lost 3, with 9 bases in between. Germline V gene lookup returns CDR1 GKSSPN and CDR2 SITVG. CDR3 size: 13 residues. The whole variable domain, remainder taken from reference TRBV31 and TRBJ2-7, is AQTIHQWPVAEIKAVGSPLSLGCTIKGKSSPNLYWYWQATGGTLQQLFYSITVGQVESVVQLNLSASRPKDDQFILSTEKLLLSHSGFYLCAWSLDLVYEQYFGPGTRLTVL.

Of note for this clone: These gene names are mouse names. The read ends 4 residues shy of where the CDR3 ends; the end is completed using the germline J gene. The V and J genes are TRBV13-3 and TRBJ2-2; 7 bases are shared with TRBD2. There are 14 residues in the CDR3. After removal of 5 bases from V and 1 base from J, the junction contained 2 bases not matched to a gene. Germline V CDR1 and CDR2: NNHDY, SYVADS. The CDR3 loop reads CASRLGRNTGQLYF. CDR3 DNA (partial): TGTGCCAGCAGACTGGGGAGAAACACCGGG.

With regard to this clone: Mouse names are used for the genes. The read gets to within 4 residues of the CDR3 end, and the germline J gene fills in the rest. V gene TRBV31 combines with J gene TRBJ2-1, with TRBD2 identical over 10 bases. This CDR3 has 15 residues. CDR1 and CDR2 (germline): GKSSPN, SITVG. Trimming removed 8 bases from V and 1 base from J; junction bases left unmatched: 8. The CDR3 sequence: CASSSTGGNYAEQFF. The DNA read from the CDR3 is TGTGCCAGCAGTTCGACTGGGGGGAACTATGCT.

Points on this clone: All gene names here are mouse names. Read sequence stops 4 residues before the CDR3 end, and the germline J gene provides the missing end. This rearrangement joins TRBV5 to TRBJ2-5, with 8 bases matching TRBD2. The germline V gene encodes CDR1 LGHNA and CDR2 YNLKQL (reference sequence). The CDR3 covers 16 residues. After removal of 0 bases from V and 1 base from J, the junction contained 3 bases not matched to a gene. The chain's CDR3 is CASSQEGGGDQDTQYF. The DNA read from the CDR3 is TGTGCCAGCAGCCAAGAAGGTGGGGGGGACCAAGAC.